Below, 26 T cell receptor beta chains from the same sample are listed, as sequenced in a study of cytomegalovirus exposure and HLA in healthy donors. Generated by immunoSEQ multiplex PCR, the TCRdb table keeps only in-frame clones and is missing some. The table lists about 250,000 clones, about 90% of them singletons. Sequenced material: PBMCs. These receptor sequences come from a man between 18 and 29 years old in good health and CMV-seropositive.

The CDR3 DNA is TGTGCCAGCAGTCCGGTTCTTCCTCGTGGCTACACCTTC. Translated: CASSPVLPRGYTF. The chain recombines TRBV7-9 with TRBJ1-2; no definite D call. Trimming removed 6 bases from V and 7 bases from J, with 15 bases in between. Per germline, CDR1 SEHNR and CDR2 FQNEAQ (reference sequence). This CDR3 is built from 13 residues.

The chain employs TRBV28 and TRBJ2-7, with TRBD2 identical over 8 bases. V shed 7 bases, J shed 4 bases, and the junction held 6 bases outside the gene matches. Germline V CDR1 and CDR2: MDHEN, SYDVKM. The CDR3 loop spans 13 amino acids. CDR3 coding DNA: TGTGCCAGCAAGAATCGGGAGGGTTACGAGCAGTACTTC. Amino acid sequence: CASKNREGYEQYF.

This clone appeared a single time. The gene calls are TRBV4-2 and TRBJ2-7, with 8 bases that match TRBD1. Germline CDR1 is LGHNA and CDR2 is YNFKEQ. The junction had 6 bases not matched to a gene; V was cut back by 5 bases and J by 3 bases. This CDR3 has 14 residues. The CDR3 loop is CASSTGQGSYEQYF. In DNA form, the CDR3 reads TGTGCCAGCAGCACCGGACAGGGAAGCTACGAGCAGTACTTC.

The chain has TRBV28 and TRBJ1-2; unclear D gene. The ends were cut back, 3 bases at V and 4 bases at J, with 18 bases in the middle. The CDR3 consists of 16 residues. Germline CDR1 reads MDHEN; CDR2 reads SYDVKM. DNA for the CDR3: TGTGCCAGCAGTTTTTACTCACCGAGCCTCGGCTATGGCTACACCTTC. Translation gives CASSFYSPSLGYGYTF.

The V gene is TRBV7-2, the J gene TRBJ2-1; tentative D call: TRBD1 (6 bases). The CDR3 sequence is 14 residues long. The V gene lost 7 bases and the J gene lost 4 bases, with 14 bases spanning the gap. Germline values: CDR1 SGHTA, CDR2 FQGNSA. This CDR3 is CASNNRDTYNEQFF. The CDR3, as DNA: TGTGCCAGCAACAACCGGGACACATACAATGAGCAGTTCTTC.

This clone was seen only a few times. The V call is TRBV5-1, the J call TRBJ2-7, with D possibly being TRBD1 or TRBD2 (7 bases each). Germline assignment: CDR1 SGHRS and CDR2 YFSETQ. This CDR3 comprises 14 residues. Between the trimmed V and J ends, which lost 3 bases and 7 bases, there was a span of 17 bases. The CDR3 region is CASSSQGGRGEQYF. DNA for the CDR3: TGCGCCAGCAGCTCCCAGGGGGGGCGAGGAGAGCAGTACTTC. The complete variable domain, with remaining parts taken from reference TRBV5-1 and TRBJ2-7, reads KAGVTQTPRYLIKTRGQQVTLSCSPISGHRSVSWYQQTPGQGLQFLFEYFSETQRNKGNFPGRFSGRQFSNSRSEMNVSTLELGDSALYLCASSSQGGRGEQYFGPGTRLTVT.

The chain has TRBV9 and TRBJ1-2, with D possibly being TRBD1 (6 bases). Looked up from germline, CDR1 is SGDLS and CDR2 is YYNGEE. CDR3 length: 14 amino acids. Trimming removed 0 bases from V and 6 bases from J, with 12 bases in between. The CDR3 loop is CASSVVPGADGYTF. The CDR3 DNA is TGTGCCAGCAGCGTAGTTCCAGGGGCGGATGGCTACACCTTC.

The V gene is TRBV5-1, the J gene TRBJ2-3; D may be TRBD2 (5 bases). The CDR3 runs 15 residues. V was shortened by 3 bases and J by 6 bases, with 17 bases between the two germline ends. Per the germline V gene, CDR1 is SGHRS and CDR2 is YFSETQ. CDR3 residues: CASSSEGAWADTQYF. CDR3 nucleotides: TGCGCCAGCAGCTCTGAGGGCGCCTGGGCCGATACGCAGTATTTT.

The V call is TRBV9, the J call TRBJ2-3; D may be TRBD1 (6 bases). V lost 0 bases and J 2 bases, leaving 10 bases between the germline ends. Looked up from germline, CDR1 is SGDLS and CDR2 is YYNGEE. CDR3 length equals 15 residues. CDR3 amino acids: CASSVARGHTDTQYF. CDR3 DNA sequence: TGTGCCAGCAGCGTAGCCAGGGGTCACACAGATACGCAGTATTTT.

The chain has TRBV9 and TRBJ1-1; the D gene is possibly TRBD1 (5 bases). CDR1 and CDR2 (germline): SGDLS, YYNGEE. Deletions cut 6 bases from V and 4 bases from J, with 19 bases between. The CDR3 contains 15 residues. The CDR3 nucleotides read TGTGCCAGCACGAGATTCGGGACGGCTGGCACTGAAGCTTTCTTT. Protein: CASTRFGTAGTEAFF.

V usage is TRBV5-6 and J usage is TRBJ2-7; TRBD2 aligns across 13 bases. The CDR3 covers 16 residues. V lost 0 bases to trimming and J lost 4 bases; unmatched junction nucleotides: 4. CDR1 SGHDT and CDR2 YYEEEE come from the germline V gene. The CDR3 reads CASSLVATSGRYEQYF. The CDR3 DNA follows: TGTGCCAGCAGCTTGGTGGCGACTAGCGGGAGGTACGAGCAGTACTTC.

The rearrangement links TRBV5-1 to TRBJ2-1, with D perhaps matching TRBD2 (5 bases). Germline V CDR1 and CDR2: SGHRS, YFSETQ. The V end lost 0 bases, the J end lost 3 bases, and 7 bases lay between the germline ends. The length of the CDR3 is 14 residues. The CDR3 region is CASSLEGVYNEQFF. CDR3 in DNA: TGCGCCAGCAGCTTGGAGGGAGTCTACAATGAGCAGTTCTTC.

The CDR3 DNA sequence: TGTGCCAGCATTCAGGCCACCGGGGAGCTGTTTTTT. This translates into CASIQATGELFF. V and J are TRBV7-9 and TRBJ2-2; D remains ambiguous. The CDR3 has 12 residues. The ends were cut back, 7 bases at V and 4 bases at J, with 7 bases in the middle. The germline V gene has CDR1 SEHNR and CDR2 FQNEAQ (reference sequence).

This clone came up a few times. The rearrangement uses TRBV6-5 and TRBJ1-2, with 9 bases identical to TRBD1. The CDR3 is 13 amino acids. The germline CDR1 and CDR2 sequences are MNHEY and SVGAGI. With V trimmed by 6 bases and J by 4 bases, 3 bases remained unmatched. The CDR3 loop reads CASRLTGGYGYTF. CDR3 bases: TGTGCCAGCAGGCTGACAGGGGGCTATGGCTACACCTTC.

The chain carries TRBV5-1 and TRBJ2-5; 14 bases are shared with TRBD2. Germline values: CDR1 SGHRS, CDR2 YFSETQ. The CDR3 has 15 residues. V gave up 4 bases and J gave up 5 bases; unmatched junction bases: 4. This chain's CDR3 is CASSKGLAGVETQYF. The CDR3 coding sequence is TGCGCCAGCAGCAAGGGACTAGCGGGAGTGGAGACCCAGTACTTC.

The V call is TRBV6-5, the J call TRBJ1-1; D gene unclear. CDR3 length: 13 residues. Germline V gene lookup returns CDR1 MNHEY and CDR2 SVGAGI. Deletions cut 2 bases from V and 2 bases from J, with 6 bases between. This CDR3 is CASSYAFNTEAFF. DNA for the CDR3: TGTGCCAGCAGTTACGCCTTTAACACTGAAGCTTTCTTT.

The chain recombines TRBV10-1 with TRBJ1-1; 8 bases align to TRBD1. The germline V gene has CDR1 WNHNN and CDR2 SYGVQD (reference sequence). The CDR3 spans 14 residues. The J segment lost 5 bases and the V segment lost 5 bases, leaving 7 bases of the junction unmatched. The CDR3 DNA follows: TGCGCCAGCAGTCGAGACAGGGGCCAGACTGAAGCTTTCTTT. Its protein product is CASSRDRGQTEAFF.

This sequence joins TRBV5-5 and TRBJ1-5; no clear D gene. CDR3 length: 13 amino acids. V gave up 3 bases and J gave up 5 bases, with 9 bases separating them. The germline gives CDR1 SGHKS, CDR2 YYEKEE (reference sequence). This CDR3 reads CASSSEAHQPQHF. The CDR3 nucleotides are TGTGCCAGCAGCTCGGAGGCCCATCAGCCCCAGCATTTT.

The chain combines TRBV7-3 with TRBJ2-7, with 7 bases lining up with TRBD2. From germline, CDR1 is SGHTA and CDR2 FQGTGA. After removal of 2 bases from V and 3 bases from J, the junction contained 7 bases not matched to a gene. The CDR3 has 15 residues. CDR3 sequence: CASSLHPGRNYEQYF. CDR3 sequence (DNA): TGTGCCAGCAGCTTACACCCCGGGAGGAACTACGAGCAGTACTTC.

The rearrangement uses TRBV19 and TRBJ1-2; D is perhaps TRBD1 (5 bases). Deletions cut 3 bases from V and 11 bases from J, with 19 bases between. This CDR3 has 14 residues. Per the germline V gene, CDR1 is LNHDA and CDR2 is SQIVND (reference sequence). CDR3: CASSITGDAIPYTF. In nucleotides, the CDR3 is TGTGCCAGTAGTATTACCGGGGACGCCATCCCTTACACCTTC.

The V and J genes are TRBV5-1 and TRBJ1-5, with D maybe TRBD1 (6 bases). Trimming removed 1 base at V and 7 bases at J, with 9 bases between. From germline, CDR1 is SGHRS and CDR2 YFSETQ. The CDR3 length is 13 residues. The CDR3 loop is CASSLQGWQPQHF. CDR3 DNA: TGCGCCAGCAGCTTGCAGGGGTGGCAGCCCCAGCATTTT. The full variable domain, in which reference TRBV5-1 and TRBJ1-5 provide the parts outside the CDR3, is KAGVTQTPRYLIKTRGQQVTLSCSPISGHRSVSWYQQTPGQGLQFLFEYFSETQRNKGNFPGRFSGRQFSNSRSEMNVSTLELGDSALYLCASSLQGWQPQHFGDGTRLSIL.

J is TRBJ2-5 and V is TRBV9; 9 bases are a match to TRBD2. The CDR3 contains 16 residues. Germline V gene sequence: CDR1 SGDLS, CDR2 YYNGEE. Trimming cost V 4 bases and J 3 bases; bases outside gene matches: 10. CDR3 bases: TGTGCCAGCAGCCCCCGGGGTCGCGGGAGGGAAGAGACCCAGTACTTC. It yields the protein CASSPRGRGREETQYF.

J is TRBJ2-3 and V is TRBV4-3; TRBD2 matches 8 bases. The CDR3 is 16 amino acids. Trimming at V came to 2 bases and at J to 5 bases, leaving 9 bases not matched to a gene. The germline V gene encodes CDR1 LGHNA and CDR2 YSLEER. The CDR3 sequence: CASSQHLAGRGDTQYF. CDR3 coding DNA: TGCGCCAGCAGCCAACACTTAGCGGGGAGGGGAGATACGCAGTATTTT.

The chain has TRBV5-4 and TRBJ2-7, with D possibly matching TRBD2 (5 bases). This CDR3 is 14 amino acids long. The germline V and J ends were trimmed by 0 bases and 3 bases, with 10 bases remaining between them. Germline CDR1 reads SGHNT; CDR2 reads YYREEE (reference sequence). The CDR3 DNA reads TGTGCCAGCAGCTTGGACGGGGTAGGCTACGAGCAGTACTTC. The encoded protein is CASSLDGVGYEQYF.

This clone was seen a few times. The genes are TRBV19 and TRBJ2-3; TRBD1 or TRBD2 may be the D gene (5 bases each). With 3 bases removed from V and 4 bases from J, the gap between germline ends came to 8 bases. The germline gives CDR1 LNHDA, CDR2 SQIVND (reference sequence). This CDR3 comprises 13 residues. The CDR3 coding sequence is TGTGCCAGTAGTATTGTGGGGGCAGATACGCAGTATTTT. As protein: CASSIVGADTQYF.

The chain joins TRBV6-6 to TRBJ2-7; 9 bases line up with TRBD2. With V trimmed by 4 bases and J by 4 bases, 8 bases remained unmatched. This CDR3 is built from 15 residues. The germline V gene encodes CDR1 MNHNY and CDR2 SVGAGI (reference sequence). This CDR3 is CASSSRGTSRYEQYF. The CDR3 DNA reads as TGTGCCAGCAGTTCCCGGGGGACTAGCAGATACGAGCAGTACTTC.